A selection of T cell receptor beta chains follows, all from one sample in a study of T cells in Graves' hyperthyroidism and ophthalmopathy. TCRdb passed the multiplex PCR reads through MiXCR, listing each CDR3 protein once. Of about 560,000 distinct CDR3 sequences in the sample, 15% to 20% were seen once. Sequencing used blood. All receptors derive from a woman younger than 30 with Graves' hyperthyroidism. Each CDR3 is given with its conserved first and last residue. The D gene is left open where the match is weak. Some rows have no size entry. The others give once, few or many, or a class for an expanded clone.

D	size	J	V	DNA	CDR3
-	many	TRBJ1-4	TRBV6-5	TGTGCCAGCAGTTACCGCCCAGCTCGGGAACTGTTTTTT	CASSYRPARELFF
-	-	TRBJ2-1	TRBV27	TGTGCCAGCAGTTTCGTAGCCAGGGGCAATGAGCAGTTCTTC	CASSFVARGNEQFF
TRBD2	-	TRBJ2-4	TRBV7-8	TGTGCCAGCAGCTTAGCCAGGCGGGGGGGCGTGTCCAAAAACATTCAGTACTTC	CASSLARRGGVSKNIQYF
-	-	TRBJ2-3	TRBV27	TGTGCCAGCAGTTTACAGAGGTTGGCAGATACGCAGTATTTT	CASSLQRLADTQYF
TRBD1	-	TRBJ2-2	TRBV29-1	TGCAGCGTAGCACCGGGACAGAGGACCGGGGAGCTGTTTTTT	CSVAPGQRTGELFF
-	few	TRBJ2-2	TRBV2	TGTGCCAGCAGTGAAAGCCCGTCGGGCACCGGGGAGCTGTTTTTT	CASSESPSGTGELFF
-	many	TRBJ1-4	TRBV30	TGTGCCTGGTCTAGGACATCTCAGTCAGAAAAACTGTTTTTT	CAWSRTSQSEKLFF
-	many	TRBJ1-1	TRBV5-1	TGCGCCAGCAGCTTGTATGGATTAATGAACACTGAAGCTTTCTTT	CASSLYGLMNTEAFF
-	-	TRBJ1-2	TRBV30	TGTGCCTGGGGGGCATTAGGTGGCTACACCTTC	CAWGALGGYTF
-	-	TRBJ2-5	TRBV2	TGTGCCAGCAAGCGGAACCAAGAGACCCAGTACTTC	CASKRNQETQYF
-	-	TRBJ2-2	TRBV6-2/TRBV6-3	TGTGCCAGCAAAAGACAGTTAACCGGGGAGCTGTTTTTT	CASKRQLTGELFF
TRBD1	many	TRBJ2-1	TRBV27	TGTGCCAGCAGTTTTGACAGGGTGGGTTACAATGAGCAGTTCTTC	CASSFDRVGYNEQFF
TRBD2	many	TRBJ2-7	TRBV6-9	TGTGCCAGCAGTTACGTGCGGGGGGGCTCCTACGAGCAGTACTTC	CASSYVRGGSYEQYF
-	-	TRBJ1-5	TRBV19	TGTGCCAGTAGTAGGCCGCCAGGGGAAAATCAGCCCCAGCATTTT	CASSRPPGENQPQHF